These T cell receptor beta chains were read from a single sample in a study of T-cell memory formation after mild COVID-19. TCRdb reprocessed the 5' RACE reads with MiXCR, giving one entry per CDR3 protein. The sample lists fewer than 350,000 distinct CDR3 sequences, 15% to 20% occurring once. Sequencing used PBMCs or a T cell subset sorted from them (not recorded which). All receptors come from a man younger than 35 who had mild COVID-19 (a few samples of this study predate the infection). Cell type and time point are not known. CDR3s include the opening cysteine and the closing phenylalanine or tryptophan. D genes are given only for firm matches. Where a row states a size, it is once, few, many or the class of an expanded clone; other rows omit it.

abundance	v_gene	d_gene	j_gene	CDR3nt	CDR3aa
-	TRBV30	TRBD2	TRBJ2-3	TGTGCCTGGAGTACGACTAGCAGGTGGGATACGCAGTATTTT	CAWSTTSRWDTQYF
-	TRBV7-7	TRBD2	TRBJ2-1	TGTGCCAGCAGCTTAGGAGGACTAGCGGGGGTCAATGAGCAGTTCTTC	CASSLGGLAGVNEQFF
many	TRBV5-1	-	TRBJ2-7	TGCGCCAGCAGAGACGGGAGCTCCTACGAGCAGTACTTC	CASRDGSSYEQYF
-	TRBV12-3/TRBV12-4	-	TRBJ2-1	TGTGCCAGCACCCCTGGTCCCCCCAACAATGAGCAGTTCTTC	CASTPGPPNNEQFF
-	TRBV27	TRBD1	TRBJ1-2	TGTGCCAGCAGTTCGTGGACAGGGGCCTATGGCTACACCTTC	CASSSWTGAYGYTF
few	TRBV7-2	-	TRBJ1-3	TGTGCCAGCAGCTTCGGACAGAGCAACTCTGGAAACACCATATATTTT	CASSFGQSNSGNTIYF
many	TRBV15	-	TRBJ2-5	TGTGCCACCAGCAGGGGTTTGAGTACCGGAGAGACCCAGTACTTC	CATSRGLSTGETQYF
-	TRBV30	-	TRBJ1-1	TGTGCCTGGAGACGCCAGTTCAACACTGAAGCTTTCTTT	CAWRRQFNTEAFF
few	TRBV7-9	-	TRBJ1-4	TGTGCCAGCAGCTTCGTAGGGCAGAATAATGAAAAACTGTTTTTT	CASSFVGQNNEKLFF
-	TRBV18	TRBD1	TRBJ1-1	TGTGCCAGCTCGGGGACAGGGAGCACTGAAGCTTTCTTT	CASSGTGSTEAFF
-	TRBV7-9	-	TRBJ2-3	TGTGCCAGCAGCTTAGCGGGGGGACGACCCACAGATACGCAGTATTTT	CASSLAGGRPTDTQYF
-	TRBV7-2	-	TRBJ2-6	TGTGCCACGGAAAGGGCTTCCGGGGCCAACGTCCTGACTTTC	CATERASGANVLTF
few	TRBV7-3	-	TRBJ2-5	TGTGCCAGCAGCTCCGCCGGACTATTTGGGGAGACCCAGTACTTC	CASSSAGLFGETQYF
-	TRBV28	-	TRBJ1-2	TGTGCCAGCAGTAATCAACTGGGTATTAACTATGGCTACACCTTC	CASSNQLGINYGYTF
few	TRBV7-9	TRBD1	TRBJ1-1	TGTGCCAGCAGCCCAGGGGGCCCTGAAGCTTTCTTT	CASSPGGPEAFF
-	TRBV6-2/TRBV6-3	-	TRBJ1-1	TGTGCCAGCAGTTACTTAATGAACACTGAAGCTTTCTTT	CASSYLMNTEAFF
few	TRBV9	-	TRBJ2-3	TGTGCCAGCAGCGTAGCTATGGGTAGCATCGCAGATACGCAGTATTTT	CASSVAMGSIADTQYF
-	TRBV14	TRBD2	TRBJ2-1	TGTGCCAGCAGCCACGGACTAGCGGGGGAGGCCAATGAGCAGTTCTTC	CASSHGLAGEANEQFF
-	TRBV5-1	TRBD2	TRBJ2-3	TGCGCCAGCAGCCCGGGACTAGCCCAGGGCACAGATACGCAGTATTTT	CASSPGLAQGTDTQYF
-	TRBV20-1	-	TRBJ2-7	TGCAGTGCTAACAGGGCTCGCGAGCAGTACTTC	CSANRAREQYF
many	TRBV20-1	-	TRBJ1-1	TGCAGTGCTAGCCCCTCGGTTGGCGGCACTGAAGCTTTCTTT	CSASPSVGGTEAFF
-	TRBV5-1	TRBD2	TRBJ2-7	TGCGCCAGCAGCTTCGGGACTAGCTTGGACTACGAGCAGTACTTC	CASSFGTSLDYEQYF
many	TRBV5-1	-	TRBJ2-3	TGCGCCAGCAGCTTGGTCCTGTCAGATACGCAGTATTTT	CASSLVLSDTQYF
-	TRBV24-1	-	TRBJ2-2	TGTGCCACCAGTGCCCCGAACACCGGGGAGCTGTTTTTT	CATSAPNTGELFF